This TCR beta chain was obtained from a study of shared clonotypes between healthy human individuals. The study, taken as a whole, reports: Investigators collected only blood, and repertoires in tissues likely differ. Naive subsets generally exceeded memory subsets in estimated richness.

Assay: immunoSEQ multiplex PCR; the TCRdb copy retains only in-frame clones and omits some. The table shows 1,100,000 or so clones, with approximately 80% occurring only once. The ends were cut back, 0 bases at V and 5 bases at J, with 11 bases in the middle. This CDR3 has 14 residues. CDR1 and CDR2 (germline): SGHRS, YFSETQ. In the case of this clone: The antigen is undetermined.

The rearrangement links TRBV5-1 to TRBJ1-2; D is uncertain. Material for sequencing was memory CD4+ T cells from PBMCs. Subset: CD45RA-negative fraction. The TCR was taken from a young man in good health. Some clones in this sample may be carry-over from other donors' samples. For the CDR3, the DNA is TGCGCCAGCAGCTTGGACTCGTACGGGTATGGCTACACCTTC. Encoded protein: CASSLDSYGYGYTF.